The text below deals with one TCR beta chain. Data came from immunoSEQ multiplex PCR; TCRdb stores just in-frame clones and leaves some out. The sample lists about 330,000 clones, around 90% seen once, with approximately 1.1% in the top ten. This entry belongs to a study of cytomegalovirus exposure and HLA in healthy donors. The CDR3 spans 15 residues. The V segment lost 1 base and the J segment 1 base; nucleotides outside the gene matches: 3. Germline values: CDR1 MNHEY, CDR2 SMNVEV (reference sequence). The rearrangement joins TRBV27 to TRBJ1-1; 7 bases agree with TRBD1. Sequencing was carried out using PBMCs. The source of this sequence is a young woman in good health and CMV-seropositive. CDR3 amino acids: CASSLLPGGNTEAFF. For the CDR3, the DNA is TGTGCCAGCAGTTTATTGCCAGGGGGGAACACTGAAGCTTTCTTT.